The entry below gives a single T cell receptor beta chain sequence along with its context. The target of this receptor is not known. The record has no base qualities; no much larger clone is one base away. This sample stems from a study of long-term antiretroviral therapy in people with HIV (dated by TCRdb to between 2021 and 2022). At the level of the whole study: The earliest samples were collected about a decade before the 2015 WHO recommendation for immediate ART, when ART was typically delayed until CD4 counts fell. No cross-contamination during QIAcube processing turned up in test extractions that ran a monoclonal T-cell line alongside 25 to 35 polyclonal samples. A retrospective serial study tested whether ART initiation and durable HIV suppression were associated with changes in peripheral blood TRB repertoire composition and diversity. Among the 25 to 30 participants with HIV, ten to eleven were female. A total of 150 to 200 cryopreserved PBMC samples were contributed to the cohort by 30 adults with confirmed HIV infection, with samples collected serially over a mean of about 6 years (range 1-12).

To be included, a participant needed at least one PBMC sample from before ART initiation plus at least two post-ART samples. Every participant with HIV received treatment in the United States of America. Before DNA extraction, cryopreserved samples of about 1-10 million PBMC were thawed and washed. At the time of the earliest PBMC sample for each participant with HIV, ages ranged from roughly 23 to 60 years. PBMC samples from each participant spanned 1-4 timepoints before ART initiation and 2-8 timepoints after ART initiation, with a median of 7 samples. Serial HIV viral load, CD4+ T-cell count, ART history and demographic data were obtained for every participant. Genomic DNA was extracted from unsorted PBMC with a Qiagen kit on a QIAcube, processed in batches of 12 samples. The CDR3 holds 12 amino acids from the cysteine to the phenylalanine. Only the CDR3 portion is preserved as DNA: 36 bases, with reading frame beginning at the first base. CDR1 and CDR2 (SGHTS, YDEGEE) derive from the germline V gene. Here V drops 10 bases and J drops 7 bases, and the junction holds 8 bases not matched to any gene.

The immunoSEQ hsTCRB v3.0 assay was used at survey level resolution to sequence the TRB variable region. TRB sequencing targeted a depth of 40,000-50,000 T-cell genomes per sample. Pooled TRB libraries were sequenced on an Illumina MiSeq with a v3 150-cycle kit. The authors processed their data as follows. Analysis of repertoires was carried out in R inside a reproducible Nextflow workflow spanning QC, data transformation and analysis. Custom analyses were implemented in LymphoSeq2, an R package for AIRR-Seq data exploration. After excluding a handful of samples that yielded fewer than 5000 total TRB sequences, around 190 HIV repertoires remained for analysis. Of the roughly 190 retained HIV repertoires, about 60 were collected before and 129 after ART initiation. Repertoires were downsampled to 5000 TRB nucleotide sequences, and summary statistics were averaged over 100 downsampling iterations. TRB sequences were retained for analysis only if CDR3 regions of at least seven amino acids were present. Diversity was measured with a Shannon entropy-derived clonality score and the Gini coefficient. Repertoire networks linked the top 5000 CDR3 amino acid sequences whenever two sequences differed by an edit distance of one. For TRB CDR3 amino acid sequences, GLIPH2 was used to predict antigen specificity groups and MHC restriction. Known CMV, EBV, HIV or tissue antigen associations were flagged by matching CDR3 amino acid sequences against VDJdb and McPAS-TCR. Pre-ART, post-ART and control groups were compared with Wilcoxon signed-rank tests and Holm-Bonferroni correction. In TCRdb, the immuneACCESS table is reduced to in-frame sequences with V and J assigned. These tables do not hold every clone; where another copy was compared, an unresolved V gene accounts for under half, and the others remain unexplained. That table furnishes V, J and clone size, whereas the DNA furnished D and trimming. Present in this sample are 42,000 or so clones, about nine tenths of which were seen just once. The ten largest account for 4% of the sample.

What the study reported, not specific to this receptor: Because PBMC availability was limited, only the TCR beta chain was sequenced, with no alpha chain pairing. The repertoire was dominated across all time points by expanded TRB clones identified before ART initiation, although this dominance was seen to fluctuate and to decrease in many PLHIV after ART. The samples span the years 2004 to 2017, and the ART regimens used at that time may not be as effective as current regimens. A significant increase in TRB diversity was found to be associated with ART initiation, although TRB diversity was observed to remain significantly below that of transplant donor controls even after long-term ART. Unsorted PBMC were profiled instead of sorted CD4+ and CD8+ T cells because pre-ART samples had limited cell numbers. Inferences about post-ART repertoire changes were limited because no data were available on ART adherence, viral resistance or therapy changes. Compared with controls, HIV repertoires had narrower CDR3 length ranges, and the network structure pointed to an antigen-experienced repertoire that shifted only slightly toward naive after ART.

The V gene is TRBV5-8 and the J gene is TRBJ1-2; 9 middle bases align to TRBD1. The material sequenced was unsorted PBMCs, taken 1.2 years after starting antiretroviral therapy. The receptor's source is a woman between 45 and 65 years old with HIV. The CDR3 has the sequence CASGTGLSGYTF. The DNA sequence is TGTGCCTCGGGGACAGGGCTAAGTGGCTACACCTTC.